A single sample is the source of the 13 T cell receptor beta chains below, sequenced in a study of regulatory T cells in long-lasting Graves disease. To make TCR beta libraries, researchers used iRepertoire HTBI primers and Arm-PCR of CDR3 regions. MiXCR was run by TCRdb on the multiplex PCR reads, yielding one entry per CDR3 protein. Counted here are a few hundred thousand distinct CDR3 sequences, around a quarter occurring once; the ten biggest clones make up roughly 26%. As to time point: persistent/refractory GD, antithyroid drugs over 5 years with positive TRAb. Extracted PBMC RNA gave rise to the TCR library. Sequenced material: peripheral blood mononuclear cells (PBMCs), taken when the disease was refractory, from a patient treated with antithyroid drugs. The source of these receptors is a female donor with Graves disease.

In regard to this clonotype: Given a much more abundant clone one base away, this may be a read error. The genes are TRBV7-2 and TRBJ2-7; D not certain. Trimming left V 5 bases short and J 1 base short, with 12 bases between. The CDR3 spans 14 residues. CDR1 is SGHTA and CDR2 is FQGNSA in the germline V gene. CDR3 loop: CASSVVVDSYEQYF. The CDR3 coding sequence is TGTGCCAGCAGCGTAGTGGTCGATTCCTACGAGCAGTACTTC.

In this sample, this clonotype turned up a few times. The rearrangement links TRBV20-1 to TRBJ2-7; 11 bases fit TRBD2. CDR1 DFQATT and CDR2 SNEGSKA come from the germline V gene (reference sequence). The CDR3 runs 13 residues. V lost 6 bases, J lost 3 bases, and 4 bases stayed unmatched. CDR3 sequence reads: CSAETSGNYEQYF. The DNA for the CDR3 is TGCAGTGCCGAGACTAGCGGGAACTACGAGCAGTACTTC.

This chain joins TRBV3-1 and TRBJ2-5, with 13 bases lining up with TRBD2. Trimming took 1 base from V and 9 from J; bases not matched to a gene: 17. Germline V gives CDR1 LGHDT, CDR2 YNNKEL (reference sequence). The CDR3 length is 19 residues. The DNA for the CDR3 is TGTGCCAGCAGCCAAGGACTGCCGACTAGCGGGAGGAGACCTTTGGCCCAGTACTTC. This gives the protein CASSQGLPTSGRRPLAQYF.

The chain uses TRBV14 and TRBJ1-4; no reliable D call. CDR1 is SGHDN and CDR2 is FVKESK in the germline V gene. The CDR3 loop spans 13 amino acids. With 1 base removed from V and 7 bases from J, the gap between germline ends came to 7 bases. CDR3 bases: TGTGCCAGCAGCCAAGTACGGCGTGAAAAACTGTTTTTT. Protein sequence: CASSQVRREKLFF.

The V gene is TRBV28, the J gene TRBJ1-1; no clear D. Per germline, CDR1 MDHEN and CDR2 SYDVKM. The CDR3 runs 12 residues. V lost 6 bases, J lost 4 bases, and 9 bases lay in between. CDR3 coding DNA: TGTGCCAGCAGGAAACTACCCACTGAAGCTTTCTTT. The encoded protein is CASRKLPTEAFF.

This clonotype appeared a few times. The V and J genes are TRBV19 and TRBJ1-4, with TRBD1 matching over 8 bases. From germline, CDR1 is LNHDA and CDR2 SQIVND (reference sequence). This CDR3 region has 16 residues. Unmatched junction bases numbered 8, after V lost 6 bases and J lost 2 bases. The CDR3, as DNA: TGTGCCAGTAGGGACAGGGCCGGTGCGACTAATGAAAAACTGTTTTTT. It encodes CASRDRAGATNEKLFF.

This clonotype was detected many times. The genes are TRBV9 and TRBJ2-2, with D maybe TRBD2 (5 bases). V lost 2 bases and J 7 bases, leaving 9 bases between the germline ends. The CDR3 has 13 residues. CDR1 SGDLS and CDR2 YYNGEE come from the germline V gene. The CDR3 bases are TGTGCCAGCAGCGTTAGAAGCGGCGGGGAGCTGTTTTTT. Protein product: CASSVRSGGELFF.

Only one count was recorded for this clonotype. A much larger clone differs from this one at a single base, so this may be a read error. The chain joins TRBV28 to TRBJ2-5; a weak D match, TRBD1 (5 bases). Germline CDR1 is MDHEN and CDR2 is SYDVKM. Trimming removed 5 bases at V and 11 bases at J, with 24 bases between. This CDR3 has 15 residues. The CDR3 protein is CASSPNPSWGNEQYF. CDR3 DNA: TGTGCCAGCAGTCCTAACCCGTCGTGGGGCAATGAGCAGTACTTC.

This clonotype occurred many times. The CDR3 spells CASLDGEGYTF. The CDR3 region has the DNA TGTGCCAGCCTTGACGGGGAAGGCTACACCTTC. The chain links TRBV28 to TRBJ1-2; D not resolved. The CDR3 covers 11 residues. Germline values: CDR1 MDHEN, CDR2 SYDVKM. V shed 8 bases and J shed 8 bases, with 12 bases lying between them.

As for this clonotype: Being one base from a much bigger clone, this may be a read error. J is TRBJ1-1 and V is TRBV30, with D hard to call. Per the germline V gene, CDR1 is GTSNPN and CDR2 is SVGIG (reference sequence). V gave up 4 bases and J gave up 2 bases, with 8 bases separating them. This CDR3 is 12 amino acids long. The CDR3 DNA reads TGTGCCTGGATGTCCCAAAACACTGAAGCTTTCTTT. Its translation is CAWMSQNTEAFF.

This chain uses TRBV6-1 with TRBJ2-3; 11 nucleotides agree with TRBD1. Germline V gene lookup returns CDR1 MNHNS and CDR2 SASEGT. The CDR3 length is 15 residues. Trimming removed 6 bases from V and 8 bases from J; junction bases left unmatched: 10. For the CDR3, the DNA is TGTGCCAGCAGCGAGGGACAGGGGGTTCGAGGTACGCAGTATTTT. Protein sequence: CASSEGQGVRGTQYF.

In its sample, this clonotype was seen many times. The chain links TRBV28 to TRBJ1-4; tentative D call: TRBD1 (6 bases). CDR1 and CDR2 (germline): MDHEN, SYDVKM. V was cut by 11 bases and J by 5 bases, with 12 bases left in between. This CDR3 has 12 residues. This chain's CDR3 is CAYGGPNEKLFF. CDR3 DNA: TGTGCCTATGGGGGCCCAAATGAAAAACTGTTTTTT.

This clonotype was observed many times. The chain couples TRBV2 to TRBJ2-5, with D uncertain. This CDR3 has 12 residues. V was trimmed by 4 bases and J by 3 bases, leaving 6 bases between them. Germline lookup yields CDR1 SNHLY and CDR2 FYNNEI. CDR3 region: CASSGAEETQYF. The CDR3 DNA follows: TGTGCCAGCAGTGGGGCCGAAGAGACCCAGTACTTC.